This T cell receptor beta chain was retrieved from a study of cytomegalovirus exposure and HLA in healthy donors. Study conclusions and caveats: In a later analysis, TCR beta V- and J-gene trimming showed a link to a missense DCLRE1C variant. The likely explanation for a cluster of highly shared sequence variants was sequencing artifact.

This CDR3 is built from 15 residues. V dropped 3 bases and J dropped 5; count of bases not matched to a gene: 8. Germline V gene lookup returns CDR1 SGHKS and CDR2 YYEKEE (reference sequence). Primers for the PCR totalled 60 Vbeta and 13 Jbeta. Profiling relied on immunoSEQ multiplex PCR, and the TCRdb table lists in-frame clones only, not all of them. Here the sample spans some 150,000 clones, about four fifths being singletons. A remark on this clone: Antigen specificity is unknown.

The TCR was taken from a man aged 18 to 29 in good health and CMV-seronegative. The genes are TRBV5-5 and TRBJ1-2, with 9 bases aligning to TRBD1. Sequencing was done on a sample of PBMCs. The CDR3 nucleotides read TGTGCCAGCAGCTCAGATTGGGACAGGGCATATGGCTACACCTTC. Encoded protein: CASSSDWDRAYGYTF.